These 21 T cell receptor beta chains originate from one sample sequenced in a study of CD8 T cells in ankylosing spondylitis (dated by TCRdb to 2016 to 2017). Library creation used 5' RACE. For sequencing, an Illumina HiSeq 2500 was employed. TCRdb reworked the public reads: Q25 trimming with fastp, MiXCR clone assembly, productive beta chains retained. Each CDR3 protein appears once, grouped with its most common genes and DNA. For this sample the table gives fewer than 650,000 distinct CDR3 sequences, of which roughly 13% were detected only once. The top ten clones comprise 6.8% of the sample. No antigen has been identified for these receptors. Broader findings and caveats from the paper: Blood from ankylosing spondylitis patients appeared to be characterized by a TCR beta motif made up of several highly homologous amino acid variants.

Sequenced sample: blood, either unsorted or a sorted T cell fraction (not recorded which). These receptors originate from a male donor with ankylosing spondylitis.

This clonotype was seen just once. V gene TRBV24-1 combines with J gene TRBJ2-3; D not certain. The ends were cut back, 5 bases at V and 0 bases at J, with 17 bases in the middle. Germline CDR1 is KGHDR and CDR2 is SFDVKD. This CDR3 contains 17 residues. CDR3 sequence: CATSVPTATWSTDTQYF. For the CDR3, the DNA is TGTGCCACCAGTGTCCCGACTGCTACCTGGAGCACAGATACGCAGTATTTT.

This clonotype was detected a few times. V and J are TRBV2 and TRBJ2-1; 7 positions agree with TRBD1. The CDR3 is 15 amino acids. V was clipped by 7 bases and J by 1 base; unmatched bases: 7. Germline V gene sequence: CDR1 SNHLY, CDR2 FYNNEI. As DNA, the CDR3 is TGTGCCAGCACAAGACAGGGAGTATCCTACAATGAGCAGTTCTTC. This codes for CASTRQGVSYNEQFF.

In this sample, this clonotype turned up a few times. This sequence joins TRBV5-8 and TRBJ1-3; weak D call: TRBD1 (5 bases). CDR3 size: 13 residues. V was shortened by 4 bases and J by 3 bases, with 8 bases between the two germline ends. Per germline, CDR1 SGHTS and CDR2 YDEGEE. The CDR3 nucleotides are TGTGCCAGCAGCCGGGACGTTGGAAACACCATATATTTT. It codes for CASSRDVGNTIYF.

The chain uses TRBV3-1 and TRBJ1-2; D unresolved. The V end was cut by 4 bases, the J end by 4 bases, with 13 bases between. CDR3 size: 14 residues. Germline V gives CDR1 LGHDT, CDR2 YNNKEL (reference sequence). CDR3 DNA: TGTGCCAGCAGCCCGCCACAGATACTCTATGGCTACACCTTC. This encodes CASSPPQILYGYTF. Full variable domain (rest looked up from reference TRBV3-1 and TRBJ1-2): DTAVSQTPKYLVTQMGNDKSIKCEQNLGHDTMYWYKQDSKKFLKIMFSYNNKELIINETVPNRFSPKSPDKAHLNLHINSLELGDSAVYFCASSPPQILYGYTFGSGTRLTVV.

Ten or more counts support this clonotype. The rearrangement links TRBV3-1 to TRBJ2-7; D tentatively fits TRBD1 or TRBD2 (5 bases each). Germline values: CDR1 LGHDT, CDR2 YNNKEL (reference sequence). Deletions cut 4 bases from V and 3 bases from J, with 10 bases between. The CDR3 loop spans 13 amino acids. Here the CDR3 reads CASSPGTYYEQYF. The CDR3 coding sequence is TGTGCCAGCAGCCCCGGGACCTACTACGAGCAGTACTTC.

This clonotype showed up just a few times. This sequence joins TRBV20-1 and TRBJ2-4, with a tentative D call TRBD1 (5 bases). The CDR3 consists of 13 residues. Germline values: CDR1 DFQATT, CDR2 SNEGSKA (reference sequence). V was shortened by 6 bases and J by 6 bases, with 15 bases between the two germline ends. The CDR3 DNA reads TGCAGTGCAGGAAGGGATACAGGAAACATTCAGTACTTC. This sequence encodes CSAGRDTGNIQYF.

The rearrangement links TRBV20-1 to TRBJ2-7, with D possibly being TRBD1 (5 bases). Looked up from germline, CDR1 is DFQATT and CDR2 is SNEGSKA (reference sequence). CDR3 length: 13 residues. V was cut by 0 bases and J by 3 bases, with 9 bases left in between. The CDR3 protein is CSARDPRDYEQYF. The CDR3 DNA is TGCAGTGCTAGAGATCCCAGGGACTACGAGCAGTACTTC.

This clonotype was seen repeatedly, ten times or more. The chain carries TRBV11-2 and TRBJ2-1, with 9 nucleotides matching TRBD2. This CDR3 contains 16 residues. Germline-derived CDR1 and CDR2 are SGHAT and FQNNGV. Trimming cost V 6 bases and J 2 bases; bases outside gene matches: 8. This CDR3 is CASSSTLAGPYNEQFF. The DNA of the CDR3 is TGTGCCAGCAGTTCGACTCTAGCGGGACCCTACAATGAGCAGTTCTTC.

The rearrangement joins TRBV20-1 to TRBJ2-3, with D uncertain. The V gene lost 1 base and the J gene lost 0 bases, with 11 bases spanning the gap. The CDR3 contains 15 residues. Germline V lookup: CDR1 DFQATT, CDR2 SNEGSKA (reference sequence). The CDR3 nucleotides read TGCAGTGCTAGAGCAGTCCTCACTAGCACAGATACGCAGTATTTT. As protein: CSARAVLTSTDTQYF.

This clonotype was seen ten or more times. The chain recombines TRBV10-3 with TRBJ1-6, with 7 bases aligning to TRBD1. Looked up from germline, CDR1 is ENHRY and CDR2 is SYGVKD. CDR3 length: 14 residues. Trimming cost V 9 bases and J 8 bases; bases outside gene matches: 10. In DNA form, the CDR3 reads TGTGCCATTCGAGCCACGGACAGGTATTCACCCCTCCACTTT. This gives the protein CAIRATDRYSPLHF.

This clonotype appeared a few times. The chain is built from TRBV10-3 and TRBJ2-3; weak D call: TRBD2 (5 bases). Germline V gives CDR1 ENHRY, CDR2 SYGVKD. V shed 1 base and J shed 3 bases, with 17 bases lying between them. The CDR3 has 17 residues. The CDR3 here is CAISEWIAPEATDTQYF. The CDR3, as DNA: TGTGCCATCAGTGAGTGGATAGCGCCTGAGGCTACAGATACGCAGTATTTT.

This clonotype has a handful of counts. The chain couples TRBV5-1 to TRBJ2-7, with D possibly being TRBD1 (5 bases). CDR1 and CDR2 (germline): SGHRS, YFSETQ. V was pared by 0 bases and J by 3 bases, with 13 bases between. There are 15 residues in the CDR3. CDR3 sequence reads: CASSLGPDSRYEQYF. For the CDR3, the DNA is TGCGCCAGCAGCTTGGGTCCCGACAGCCGCTACGAGCAGTACTTC.

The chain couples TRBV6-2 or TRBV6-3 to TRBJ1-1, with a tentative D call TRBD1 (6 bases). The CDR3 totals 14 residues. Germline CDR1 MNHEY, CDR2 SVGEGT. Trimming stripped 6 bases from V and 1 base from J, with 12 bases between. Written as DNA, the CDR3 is TGTGCCAGCAGAGCACAGGGAAAGAACACTGAAGCTTTCTTT. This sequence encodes CASRAQGKNTEAFF.

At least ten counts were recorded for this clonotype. CDR3 region: CASSRQGINNQPQHF. The CDR3 DNA sequence: TGTGCCAGCAGCCGACAGGGGATTAACAATCAGCCCCAGCATTTT. The chain recombines TRBV12-3 or TRBV12-4 with TRBJ1-5; 8 bases agree with TRBD1. The CDR3 extends over 15 amino acids. Trimming removed 6 bases from V and 3 bases from J; junction bases left unmatched: 7.

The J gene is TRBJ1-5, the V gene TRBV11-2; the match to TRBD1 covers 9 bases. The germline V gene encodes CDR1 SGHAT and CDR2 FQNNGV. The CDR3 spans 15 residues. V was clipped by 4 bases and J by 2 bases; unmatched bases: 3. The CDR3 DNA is TGTGCCAGCAGCTGGGACAGGGTCCGCAATCAGCCCCAGCATTTT. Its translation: CASSWDRVRNQPQHF.

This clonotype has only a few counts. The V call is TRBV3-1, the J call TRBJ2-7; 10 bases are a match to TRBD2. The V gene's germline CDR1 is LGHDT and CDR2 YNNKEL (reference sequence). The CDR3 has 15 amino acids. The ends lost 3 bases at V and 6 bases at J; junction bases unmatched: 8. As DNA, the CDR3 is TGTGCCAGCAGCCAGAAAGCGGGAGGGCCCTTCGAGCAGTACTTC. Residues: CASSQKAGGPFEQYF.

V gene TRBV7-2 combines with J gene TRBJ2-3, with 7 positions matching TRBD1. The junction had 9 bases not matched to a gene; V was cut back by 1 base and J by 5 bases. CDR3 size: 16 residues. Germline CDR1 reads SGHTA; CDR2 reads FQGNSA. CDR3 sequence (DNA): TGTGCCAGCAGCTTAGAGTCAGGGGCAGGGGGAGATACGCAGTATTTT. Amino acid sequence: CASSLESGAGGDTQYF.

CDR3 amino acids: CASSAREWANNEQFF. CDR3 bases: TGCGCCAGCAGCGCCAGGGAGTGGGCTAACAATGAGCAGTTCTTC. The J gene is TRBJ2-1, the V gene TRBV5-1; possibly TRBD1 or TRBD2 for D (5 bases each). Trimming cost V 4 bases and J 5 bases, with 16 bases left between them. The CDR3 is 15 amino acids. CDR1 and CDR2 from the germline V gene are SGHRS and YFSETQ.

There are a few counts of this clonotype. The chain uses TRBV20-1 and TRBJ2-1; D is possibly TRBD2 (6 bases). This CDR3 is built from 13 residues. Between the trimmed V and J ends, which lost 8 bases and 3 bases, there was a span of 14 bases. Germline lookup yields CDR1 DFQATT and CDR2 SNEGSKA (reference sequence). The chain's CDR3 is CSLESGLYNEQFF. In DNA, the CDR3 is TGCAGTTTGGAGAGCGGGCTCTACAATGAGCAGTTCTTC.

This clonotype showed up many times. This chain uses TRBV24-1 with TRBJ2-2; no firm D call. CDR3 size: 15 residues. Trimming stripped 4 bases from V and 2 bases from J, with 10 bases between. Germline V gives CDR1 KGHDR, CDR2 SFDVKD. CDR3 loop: CATSDPPPNTGELFF. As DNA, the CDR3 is TGTGCCACCAGTGACCCTCCCCCCAACACCGGGGAGCTGTTTTTT.

CDR3 sequence reads: CASSPSGGVNEQFF. As DNA, the CDR3 is TGTGCCAGCAGTCCCTCGGGGGGGGTCAATGAGCAGTTCTTC. The chain links TRBV27 to TRBJ2-1, with TRBD2 matching over 8 bases. Trimming cost V 5 bases and J 6 bases; bases outside gene matches: 6. There are 14 residues in the CDR3. Germline V gene data show CDR1 as MNHEY and CDR2 as SMNVEV (reference sequence).